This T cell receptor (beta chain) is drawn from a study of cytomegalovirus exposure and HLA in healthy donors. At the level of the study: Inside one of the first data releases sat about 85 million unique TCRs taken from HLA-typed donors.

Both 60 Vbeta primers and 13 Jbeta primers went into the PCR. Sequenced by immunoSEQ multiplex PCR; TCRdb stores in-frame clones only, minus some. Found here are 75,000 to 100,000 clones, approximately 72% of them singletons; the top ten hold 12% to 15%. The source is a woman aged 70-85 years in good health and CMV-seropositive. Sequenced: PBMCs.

The CDR3 DNA follows: TGTGCCAGCAGTGTTAGCGGAACTGACTACGAGCAGTACTTC. Protein product: CASSVSGTDYEQYF. The chain joins TRBV27 to TRBJ2-7, with D perhaps TRBD2 (6 bases). Trimming shortened V by 5 bases and J by 3 bases, and 14 bases separated the two germline ends. The CDR3 runs to 14 residues. Germline lookup yields CDR1 MNHEY and CDR2 SMNVEV (reference sequence).